Presented here are 8 T cell receptor beta chains from one specimen sequenced in a study of cytomegalovirus exposure and HLA in healthy donors. Primers: 60 Vbeta forward and 13 Jbeta reverse. Using immunoSEQ multiplex PCR, the repertoire was profiled, and TCRdb retains in-frame clones only, with some absent. The sample has about 100,000 clones; approximately 80% are singletons. The sequencing sample was made of PBMCs. The receptors come from an older woman in good health and CMV-seronegative.

The chain joins TRBV2 to TRBJ2-3, with a weak D call TRBD1 (5 bases). CDR1 SNHLY and CDR2 FYNNEI come from the germline V gene. The V gene lost 6 bases and the J gene lost 1 base, with 17 bases spanning the gap. CDR3 length: 16 residues. CDR3 sequence: CASSWGGVRGTDTQYF. CDR3 bases: TGTGCCAGCAGCTGGGGCGGTGTCAGGGGCACAGATACGCAGTATTTT.

This clone was detected once. The rearrangement links TRBV7-2 to TRBJ1-2; 7 bases fit TRBD1. CDR1 is SGHTA and CDR2 is FQGNSA in the germline V gene. With 3 bases clipped from V and 6 bases from J, the junction kept 1 base outside the gene matches. The CDR3 runs to 12 residues. The CDR3 nucleotides read TGTGCCAGCAGCTTGACAGGGAATGGCTACACCTTC. Translated, it gives CASSLTGNGYTF.

The rearrangement joins TRBV19 to TRBJ2-7; a possible D gene is TRBD1 (5 bases). The CDR3 consists of 12 residues. Germline CDR1 LNHDA, CDR2 SQIVND (reference sequence). V lost 5 bases and J lost 5, with 10 bases in between. CDR3 in DNA: TGTGCCAGTAGTCAAGACAGCCACGAGCAGTACTTC. Its translation is CASSQDSHEQYF.

The chain carries TRBV4-3 and TRBJ2-3, with D uncertain. The CDR3 has 17 amino acids. Looked up from germline, CDR1 is LGHNA and CDR2 is YSLEER. Trimming stripped 1 base from V and 4 bases from J, with 18 bases between. This chain's CDR3 is CASSQGRFSEVADTQYF. The CDR3 DNA follows: TGCGCCAGCAGCCAAGGCCGTTTCAGTGAAGTCGCAGATACGCAGTATTTT.

The chain carries TRBV7-2 and TRBJ1-4; the match to TRBD1 covers 7 bases. CDR3 length equals 16 residues. Germline CDR1 and CDR2: SGHTA and FQGNSA. Unmatched junction bases numbered 11, after V lost 5 bases and J lost 5 bases. The CDR3 DNA reads TGTGCCAGCAGCCGGAGCAGGGGGATTCTAAATGAAAAACTGTTTTTT. It specifies CASSRSRGILNEKLFF.

This clone was counted between two and nine times. The chain recombines TRBV29-1 with TRBJ1-5, with unresolved D. The CDR3 has 14 amino acids. From germline, CDR1 is SQVTM and CDR2 ANQGSEA. Trimming stripped 6 bases from V and 4 bases from J, with 16 bases between. CDR3 loop: CSVTDRGLNQPQHF. In nucleotides, the CDR3 is TGCAGCGTCACCGACCGAGGGCTAAATCAGCCCCAGCATTTT.

This clone was detected only a few times. This chain uses TRBV30 with TRBJ2-5; tentative D call: TRBD2 (6 bases). TRBJ2-7 explains the end of the DNA better; the J call may be wrong. The CDR3 covers 15 residues. CDR1 and CDR2 from the germline V gene are GTSNPN and SVGIG (reference sequence). The CDR3 is CAWSVLGLAPYEQYF. DNA for the CDR3: TGTGCCTGGAGTGTACTCGGTCTAGCGCCTTACGAGCAGTACTTC.

The chain is built from TRBV19 and TRBJ1-1, with 9 bases fitting TRBD1. Germline V gene sequence: CDR1 LNHDA, CDR2 SQIVND (reference sequence). Trimming took 5 bases from V and 5 from J; bases not matched to a gene: 6. The CDR3 is 14 residues long. The CDR3 sequence: CASSPQGASTEAFF. In DNA form, the CDR3 reads TGTGCCAGTAGTCCACAGGGGGCGAGTACTGAAGCTTTCTTT.